Following are 9 T cell receptor beta chains from one sample sequenced in a study of T cells in Graves' hyperthyroidism and ophthalmopathy. TCR beta CDR3 sequences were amplified from RNA transcripts. In the first-round RT-PCR of the TCR CDR3, the HTBI primer set was used. TCRdb re-called the multiplex PCR reads with MiXCR, one entry per CDR3 protein. The data hold more than 500,000 distinct CDR3 sequences, with roughly 46% observed a single time. Source material: peripheral blood or thyroid tissue (not recorded which). The receptors here all came from an adult woman with Graves' disease, either hyperthyroidism or ophthalmopathy (not recorded which).

The CDR3 loop is CASLGGNTGELFF. The CDR3 DNA reads as TGTGCCAGCCTAGGGGGGAACACCGGGGAGCTGTTTTTT. The chain has TRBV25-1 and TRBJ2-2; possibly TRBD1 for D (6 bases). Germline loops: CDR1 MGHDK, CDR2 SYGVNS. The V and J ends lost 8 bases and 1 base respectively, with 8 bases between them. There are 13 residues in the CDR3.

This clonotype was seen ten or more times. The chain combines TRBV5-1 with TRBJ2-7; no reliable D call. This CDR3 has 14 amino acids. Trimming left V 4 bases short and J 2 bases short, with 13 bases between. Germline V gives CDR1 SGHRS, CDR2 YFSETQ. The CDR3 DNA sequence: TGCGCCAGCAGCCTCCATGGACCGCCCTACGAGCAGTACTTC. Protein sequence: CASSLHGPPYEQYF.

This clonotype was recorded at least ten times. The V and J genes are TRBV12-3 or TRBV12-4 and TRBJ2-5; TRBD1 matches at 8 bases. The CDR3 runs 15 residues. J gave up 5 bases and V 5 bases, and 10 bases lay outside the gene matches. The CDR3 sequence is CASSLGQGRAETQYF. In DNA form, the CDR3 reads TGTGCCAGCAGTCTTGGACAGGGAAGGGCGGAGACCCAGTACTTC.

In regard to this clonotype: Being one base from a much bigger clone, this may be a read error. The chain recombines TRBV27 with TRBJ2-2; D unclear. The CDR3 loop spans 14 amino acids. Germline V gene data show CDR1 as MNHEY and CDR2 as SMNVEV (reference sequence). The CDR3 nucleotides are TGTGCCAGCAGTTCCCTCCGCCTCACCAGGGAGCTGTTTTTT. This translates into CASSSLRLTRELFF.

V gene TRBV25-1 combines with J gene TRBJ2-3; unclear D gene. CDR3 length: 13 residues. In germline, CDR1 is MGHDK, CDR2 SYGVNS. Trimming left V 6 bases short and J 6 bases short, with 13 bases between. Here the CDR3 reads CASRRWDLDTQYF. The CDR3 nucleotides read TGTGCCAGCAGGCGGTGGGATCTGGATACGCAGTATTTT.

The chain has TRBV20-1 and TRBJ1-2; a weak D match, TRBD1 (5 bases). V shed 2 bases and J shed 3 bases, with 10 bases lying between them. In germline, CDR1 is DFQATT, CDR2 SNEGSKA (reference sequence). There are 13 residues in the CDR3. The CDR3 spells CSARLGAYYGYTF. CDR3 nucleotides: TGCAGTGCTAGATTAGGGGCCTACTATGGCTACACCTTC.

This chain uses TRBV2 with TRBJ1-4, with D possibly matching TRBD1 (5 bases). The germline CDR1 and CDR2 sequences are SNHLY and FYNNEI. V was shortened by 7 bases and J by 8 bases, with 17 bases between the two germline ends. The CDR3 is 14 residues long. This CDR3 is CASIPRLRGEKLFF. DNA for the CDR3: TGTGCCAGCATTCCCAGACTCCGGGGCGAAAAACTGTTTTTT.

This clonotype has just a few counts. The chain links TRBV7-2 to TRBJ1-5, with D unclear. Germline CDR1 reads SGHTA; CDR2 reads FQGNSA. The CDR3 length is 13 residues. Trimming pared 5 bases from V and 6 bases from J, leaving 11 bases between. The CDR3 bases are TGTGCCAGCAGCATGGGGAACCCTCAGCCCCAGCATTTT. Protein sequence: CASSMGNPQPQHF.

The V gene is TRBV7-9, the J gene TRBJ2-7; maybe TRBD2 (6 bases). CDR3 length: 16 amino acids. V was shortened by 5 bases and J by 1 base, with 18 bases between the two germline ends. Germline CDR1 and CDR2: SEHNR and FQNEAQ (reference sequence). CDR3 nucleotide sequence: TGTGCCAGCAGCCCGCTCCGTGCGGGGAGGTCCTACGAGCAGTACTTC. This encodes CASSPLRAGRSYEQYF.